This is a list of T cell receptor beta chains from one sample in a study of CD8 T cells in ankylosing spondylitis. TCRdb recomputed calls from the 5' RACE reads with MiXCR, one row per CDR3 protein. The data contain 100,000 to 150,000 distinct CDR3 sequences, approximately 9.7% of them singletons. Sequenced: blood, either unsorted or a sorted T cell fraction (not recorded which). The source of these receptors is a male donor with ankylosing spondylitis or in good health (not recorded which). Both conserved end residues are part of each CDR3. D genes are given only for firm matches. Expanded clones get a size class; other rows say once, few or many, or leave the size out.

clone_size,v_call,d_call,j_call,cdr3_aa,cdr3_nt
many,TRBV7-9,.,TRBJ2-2,CASSFPGGEAGELFF,TGTGCCAGCAGCTTCCCAGGTGGAGAGGCCGGGGAGCTGTTTTTT
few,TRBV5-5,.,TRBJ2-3,CASSLGLLSSDTQYF,TGTGCCAGCAGCTTAGGGCTCCTCTCCTCAGATACGCAGTATTTT
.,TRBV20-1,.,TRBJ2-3,CSAMESTDTQYF,TGCAGTGCTATGGAGTCCACAGATACGCAGTATTTT
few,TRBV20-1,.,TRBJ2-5,CSASLSGETQYF,TGCAGTGCTAGTTTATCCGGGGAGACCCAGTACTTC
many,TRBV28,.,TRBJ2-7,CASSSGVHEQYF,TGTGCCAGCAGTTCAGGGGTCCACGAGCAGTACTTC
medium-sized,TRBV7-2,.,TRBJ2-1,CASSNTGTYNEQFF,TGTGCCAGCAGCAACACCGGGACTTACAATGAGCAGTTCTTC
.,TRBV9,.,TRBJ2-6,CASSARVAGANVLTF,TGTGCCAGCAGCGCAAGGGTAGCTGGGGCCAACGTCCTGACTTTC
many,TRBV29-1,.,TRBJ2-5,CSAQGQREVYF,TGCAGCGCTCAAGGACAGCGGGAAGTTTACTTC
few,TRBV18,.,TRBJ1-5,CASSPSGSRNQPQHF,TGTGCCAGCTCACCATCAGGGTCTCGCAATCAGCCCCAGCATTTT
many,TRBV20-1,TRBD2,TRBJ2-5,CSAEFSGRGETQYF,TGCAGTGCGGAATTTAGCGGGAGAGGAGAGACCCAGTACTTC
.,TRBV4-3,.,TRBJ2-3,CASSQAGQGLDTDTQYF,TGCGCCAGCAGCCAGGCCGGGCAGGGGTTAGACACAGATACGCAGTATTTT
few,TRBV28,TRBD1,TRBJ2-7,CASSLNQGANEQYF,TGTGCCAGCAGTTTAAACCAGGGGGCCAACGAGCAGTACTTC
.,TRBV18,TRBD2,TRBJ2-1,CASSPPGSGRTYNEQFF,TGTGCCAGCTCACCACCGGGCAGCGGGAGAACCTACAATGAGCAGTTCTTC
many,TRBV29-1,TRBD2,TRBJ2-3,CSVEEGAGGQSTDTQYF,TGCAGCGTTGAAGAGGGGGCGGGGGGGCAGAGCACAGATACGCAGTATTTT
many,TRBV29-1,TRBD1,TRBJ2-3,CSNVRGPDTQYF,TGCAGCAACGTGAGGGGGCCAGATACGCAGTATTTT
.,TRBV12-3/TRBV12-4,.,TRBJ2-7,CASSLSWGVTAYEQYF,TGTGCCAGCAGTTTGTCGTGGGGGGTGACGGCCTACGAGCAGTACTTC
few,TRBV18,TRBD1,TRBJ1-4,CASSSRTGTGDEKLFF,TGTGCCAGCTCATCAAGAACCGGGACAGGGGATGAAAAACTGTTTTTT
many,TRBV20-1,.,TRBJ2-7,CSAPSPLGTYEQYF,TGCAGTGCTCCATCTCCTTTAGGTACCTACGAGCAGTACTTC
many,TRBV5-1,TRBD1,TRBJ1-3,CASSLQGVQYGNTIYF,TGCGCCAGCAGCTTACAGGGGGTGCAGTATGGAAACACCATATATTTT
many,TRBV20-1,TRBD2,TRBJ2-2,CSARPLAGSGGELFF,TGCAGTGCTAGACCCTTAGCGGGATCGGGCGGGGAGCTGTTTTTT
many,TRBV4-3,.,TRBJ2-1,CASSHRRPDRLSYNEQFF,TGCGCCAGCAGCCATCGCCGCCCGGACCGACTCTCCTACAATGAGCAGTTCTTC
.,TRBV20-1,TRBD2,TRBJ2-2,CSAYPAGGRTGELFF,TGCAGTGCTTACCCAGCGGGAGGGCGAACCGGGGAGCTGTTTTTT
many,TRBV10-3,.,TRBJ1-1,CAISEGKVMNTEAFF,TGTGCCATCAGTGAGGGGAAAGTCATGAACACTGAAGCTTTCTTT
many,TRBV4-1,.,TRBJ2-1,CASSKQIWDNEQFF,TGCGCCAGCAGCAAGCAGATCTGGGACAATGAGCAGTTCTTC
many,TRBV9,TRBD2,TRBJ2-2,CASSVGLAEETGELFF,TGTGCCAGCAGCGTAGGACTAGCGGAGGAAACCGGGGAGCTGTTTTTT
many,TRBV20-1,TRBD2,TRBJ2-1,CSAEGTSGSPEQFF,TGCAGTGCTGAAGGGACTAGCGGGAGCCCTGAGCAGTTCTTC